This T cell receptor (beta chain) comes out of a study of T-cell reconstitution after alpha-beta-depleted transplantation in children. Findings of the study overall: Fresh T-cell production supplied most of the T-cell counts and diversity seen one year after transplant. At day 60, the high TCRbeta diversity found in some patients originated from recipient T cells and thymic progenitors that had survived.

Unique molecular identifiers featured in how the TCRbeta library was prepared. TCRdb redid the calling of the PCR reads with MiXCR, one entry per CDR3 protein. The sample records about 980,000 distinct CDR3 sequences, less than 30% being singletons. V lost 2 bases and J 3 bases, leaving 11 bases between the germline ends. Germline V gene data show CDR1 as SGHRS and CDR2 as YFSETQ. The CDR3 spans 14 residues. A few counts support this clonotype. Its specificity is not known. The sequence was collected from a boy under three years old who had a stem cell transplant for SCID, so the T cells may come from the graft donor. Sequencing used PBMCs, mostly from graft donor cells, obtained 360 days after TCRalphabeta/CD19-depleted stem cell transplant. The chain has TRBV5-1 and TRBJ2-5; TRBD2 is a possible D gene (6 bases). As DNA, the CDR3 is TGCGCCAGCAGCTTTACCGGGAGAAAAGAGACCCAGTACTTC. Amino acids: CASSFTGRKETQYF.